This T cell receptor (beta chain) is drawn from a study of lymphopenia after photon versus proton radiotherapy. Whole-study findings and limits: Post-nadir diversity loss with photons came from oligoclonal expansion, particularly CD8+ Temra cells. Under photons, naive T cells and diversity fell while effector/memory populations rose. Post-nadir TCR diversity decline inversely tracked overall survival among those who died.

As concerns this clone: The antigen remains undetermined.

The V end was cut by 0 bases, the J end by 1 base, with 10 bases between. Per germline, CDR1 SGHNT and CDR2 YYREEE (reference sequence). CDR3 length equals 15 residues. Only in-frame clones appear in the TCRdb table, and some are missing; sequencing was by immunoSEQ multiplex PCR. Altogether about 27,000 clones are present, approximately 86% being singletons, with the ten largest covering roughly 19%. The source was peripheral blood, collected from a patient treated with photon-based radiotherapy. This TCR was sampled from a man in his forties or fifties with gastric cancer. The genes are TRBV5-4 and TRBJ1-1, with D possibly matching TRBD1 (6 bases). The CDR3 loop is CASSLGPTGNTEAFF. CDR3 bases: TGTGCCAGCAGCTTGGGCCCGACAGGGAACACTGAAGCTTTCTTT.